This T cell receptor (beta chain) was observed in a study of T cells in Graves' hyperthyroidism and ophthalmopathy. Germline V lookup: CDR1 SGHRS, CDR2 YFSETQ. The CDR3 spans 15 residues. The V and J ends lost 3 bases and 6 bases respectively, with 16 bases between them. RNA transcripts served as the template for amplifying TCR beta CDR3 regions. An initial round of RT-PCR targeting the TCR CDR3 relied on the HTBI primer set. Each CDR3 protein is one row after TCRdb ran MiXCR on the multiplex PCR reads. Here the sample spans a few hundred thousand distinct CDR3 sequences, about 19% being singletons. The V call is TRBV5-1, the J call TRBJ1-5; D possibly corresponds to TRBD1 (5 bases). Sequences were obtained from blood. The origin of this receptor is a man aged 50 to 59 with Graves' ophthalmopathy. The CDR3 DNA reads TGCGCCAGCAGCTCCTCCGGGACCTCGGGTCAGCCCCAGCATTTT. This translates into CASSSSGTSGQPQHF.